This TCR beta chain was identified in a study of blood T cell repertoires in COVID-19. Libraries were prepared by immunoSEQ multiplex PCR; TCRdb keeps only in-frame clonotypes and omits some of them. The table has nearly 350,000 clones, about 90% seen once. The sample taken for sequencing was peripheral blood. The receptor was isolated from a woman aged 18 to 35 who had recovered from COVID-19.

The CDR3 region is CASTYSNQPQHF. CDR3 in DNA: TGTGCCAGCACCTATAGCAATCAGCCCCAGCATTTT. V is TRBV6-5 and J is TRBJ1-5, with D unresolved. This CDR3 region has 12 residues. Trimming shortened V by 7 bases and J by 0 bases, and 4 bases separated the two germline ends. Per the germline V gene, CDR1 is MNHEY and CDR2 is SVGAGI.